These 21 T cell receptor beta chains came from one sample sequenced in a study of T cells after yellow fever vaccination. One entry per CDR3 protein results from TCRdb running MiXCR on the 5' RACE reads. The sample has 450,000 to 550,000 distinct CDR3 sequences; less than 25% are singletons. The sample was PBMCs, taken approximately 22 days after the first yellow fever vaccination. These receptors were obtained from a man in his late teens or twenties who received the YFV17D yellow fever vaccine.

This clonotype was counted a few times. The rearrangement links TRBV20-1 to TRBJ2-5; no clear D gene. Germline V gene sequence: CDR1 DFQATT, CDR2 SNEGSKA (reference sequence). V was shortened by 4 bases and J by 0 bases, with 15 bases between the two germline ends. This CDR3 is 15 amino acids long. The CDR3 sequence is CSAIPSLTYQETQYF. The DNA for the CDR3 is TGCAGTGCTATCCCCTCACTCACGTACCAAGAGACCCAGTACTTC.

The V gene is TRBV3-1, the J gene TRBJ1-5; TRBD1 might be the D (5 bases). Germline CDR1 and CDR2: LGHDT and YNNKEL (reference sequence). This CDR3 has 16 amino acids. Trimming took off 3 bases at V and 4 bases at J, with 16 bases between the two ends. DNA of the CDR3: TGTGCCAGCAGCCAGGGCGGTGTGGGGCGTAATCAGCCCCAGCATTTT. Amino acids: CASSQGGVGRNQPQHF.

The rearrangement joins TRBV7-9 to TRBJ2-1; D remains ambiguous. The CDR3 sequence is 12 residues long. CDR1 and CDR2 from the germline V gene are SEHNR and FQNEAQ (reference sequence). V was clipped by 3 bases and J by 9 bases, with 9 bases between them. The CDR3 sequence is CASSFGGREQFF. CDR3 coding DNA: TGTGCCAGCAGCTTTGGCGGCCGTGAGCAGTTCTTC.

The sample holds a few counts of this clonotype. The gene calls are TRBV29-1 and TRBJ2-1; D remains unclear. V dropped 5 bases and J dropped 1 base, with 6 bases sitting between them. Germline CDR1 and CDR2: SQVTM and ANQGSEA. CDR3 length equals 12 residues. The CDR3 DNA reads TGCAGCGTTTCTCATTCCTACAATGAGCAGTTCTTC. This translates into CSVSHSYNEQFF.

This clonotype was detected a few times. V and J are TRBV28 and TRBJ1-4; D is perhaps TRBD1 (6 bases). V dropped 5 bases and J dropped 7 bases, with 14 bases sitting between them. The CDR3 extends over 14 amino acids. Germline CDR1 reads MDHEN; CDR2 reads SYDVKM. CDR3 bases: TGTGCCAGCAGTCCTGGAGGGACATCTGAAAAACTGTTTTTT. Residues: CASSPGGTSEKLFF.

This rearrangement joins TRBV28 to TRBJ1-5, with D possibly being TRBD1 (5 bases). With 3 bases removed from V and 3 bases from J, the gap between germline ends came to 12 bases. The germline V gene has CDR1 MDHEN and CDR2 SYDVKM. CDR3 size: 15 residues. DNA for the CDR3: TGTGCCAGCAGTTTCAGAGGGGCAGCCAATCAGCCCCAGCATTTT. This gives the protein CASSFRGAANQPQHF.

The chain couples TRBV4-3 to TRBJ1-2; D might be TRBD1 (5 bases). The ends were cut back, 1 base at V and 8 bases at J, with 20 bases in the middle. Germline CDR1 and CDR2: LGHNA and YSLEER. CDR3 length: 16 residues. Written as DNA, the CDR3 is TGCGCCAGCAGCCAAGTATCGTTCGGAGGGGCCGACGGCTACACCTTC. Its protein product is CASSQVSFGGADGYTF.

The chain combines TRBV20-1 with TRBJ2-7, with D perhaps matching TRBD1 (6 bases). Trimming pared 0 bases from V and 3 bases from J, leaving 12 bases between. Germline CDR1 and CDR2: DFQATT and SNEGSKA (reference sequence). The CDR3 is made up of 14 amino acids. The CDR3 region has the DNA TGCAGTGCTAGAGATGCGACAGGACTCTACGAGCAGTACTTC. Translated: CSARDATGLYEQYF.

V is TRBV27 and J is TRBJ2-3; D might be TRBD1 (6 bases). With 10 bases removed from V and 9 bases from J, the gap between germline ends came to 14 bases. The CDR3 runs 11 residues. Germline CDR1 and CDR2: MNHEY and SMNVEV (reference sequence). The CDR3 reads CAILLRGTQYF. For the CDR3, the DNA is TGTGCCATCCTCCTCAGGGGCACGCAGTATTTT.

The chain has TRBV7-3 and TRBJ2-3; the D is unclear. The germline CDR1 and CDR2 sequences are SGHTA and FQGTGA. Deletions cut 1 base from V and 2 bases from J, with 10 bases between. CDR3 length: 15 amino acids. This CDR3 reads CASSLNGLNTDTQYF. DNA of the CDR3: TGTGCCAGCAGCTTAAATGGCCTGAACACAGATACGCAGTATTTT.

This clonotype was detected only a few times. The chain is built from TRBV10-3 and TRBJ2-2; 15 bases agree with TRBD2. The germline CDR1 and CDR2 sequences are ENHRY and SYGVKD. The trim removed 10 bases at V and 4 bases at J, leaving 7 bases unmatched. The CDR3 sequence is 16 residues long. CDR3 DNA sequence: TGTGCCACTCTTTCGGGACTAGCGGGGGGCACCGGGGAGCTGTTTTTT. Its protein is CATLSGLAGGTGELFF.

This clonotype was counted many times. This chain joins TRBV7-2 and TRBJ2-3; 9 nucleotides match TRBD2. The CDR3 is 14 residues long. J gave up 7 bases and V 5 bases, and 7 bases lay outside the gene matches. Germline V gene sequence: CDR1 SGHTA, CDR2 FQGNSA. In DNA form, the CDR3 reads TGTGCCAGCAGCCCTCCTAGCGGGGTATATACGCAGTATTTT. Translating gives CASSPPSGVYTQYF.

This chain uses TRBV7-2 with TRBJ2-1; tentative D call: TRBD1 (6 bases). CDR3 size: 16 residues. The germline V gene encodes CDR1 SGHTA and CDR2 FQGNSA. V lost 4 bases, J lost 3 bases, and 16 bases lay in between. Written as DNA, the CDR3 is TGTGCCAGCAGCTCTACTGGGGGCGGTTACTACAATGAGCAGTTCTTC. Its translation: CASSSTGGGYYNEQFF.

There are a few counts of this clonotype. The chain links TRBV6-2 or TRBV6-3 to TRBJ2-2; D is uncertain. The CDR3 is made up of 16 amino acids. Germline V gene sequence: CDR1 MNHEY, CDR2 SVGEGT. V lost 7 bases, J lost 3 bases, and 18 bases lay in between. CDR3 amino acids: CASTQNNRLYTGELFF. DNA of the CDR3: TGTGCCAGCACCCAAAATAACCGGTTATACACCGGGGAGCTGTTTTTT.

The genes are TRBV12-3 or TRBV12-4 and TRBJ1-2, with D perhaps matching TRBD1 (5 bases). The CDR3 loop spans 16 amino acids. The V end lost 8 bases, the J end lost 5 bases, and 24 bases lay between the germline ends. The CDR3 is CASSPPRGDGIYGYTF. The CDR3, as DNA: TGTGCCAGCTCCCCCCCGCGGGGGGACGGTATTTATGGCTACACCTTC.

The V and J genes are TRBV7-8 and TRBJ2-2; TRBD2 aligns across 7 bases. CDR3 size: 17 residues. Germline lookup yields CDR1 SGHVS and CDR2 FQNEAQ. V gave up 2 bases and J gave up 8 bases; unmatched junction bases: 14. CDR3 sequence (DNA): TGTGCCAGCAGCTTAATTCAGCGGGGACTGACGCAGGGGGAGCTGTTTTTT. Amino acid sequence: CASSLIQRGLTQGELFF. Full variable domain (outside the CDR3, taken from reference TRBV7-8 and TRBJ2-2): GAGVSQSPRYKVAKRGQDVALRCDPISGHVSLFWYQQALGQGPEFLTYFQNEAQLDKSGLPSDRFFAERPEGSVSTLKIQRTQQEDSAVYLCASSLIQRGLTQGELFFGEGSRLTVL.

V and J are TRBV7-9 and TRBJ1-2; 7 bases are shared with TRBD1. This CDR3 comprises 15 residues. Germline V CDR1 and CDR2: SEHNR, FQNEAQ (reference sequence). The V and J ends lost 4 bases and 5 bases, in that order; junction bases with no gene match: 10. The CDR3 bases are TGTGCCAGCAGCTCCCAGGATGGGGACAGATATGGCTACACCTTC. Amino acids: CASSSQDGDRYGYTF. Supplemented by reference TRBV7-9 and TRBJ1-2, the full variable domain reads DTGVSQNPRHKITKRGQNVTFRCDPISEHNRLYWYRQTLGQGPEFLTYFQNEAQLEKSRLLSDRFSAERPKGSFSTLEIQRTEQGDSAMYLCASSSQDGDRYGYTFGSGTRLTVV.

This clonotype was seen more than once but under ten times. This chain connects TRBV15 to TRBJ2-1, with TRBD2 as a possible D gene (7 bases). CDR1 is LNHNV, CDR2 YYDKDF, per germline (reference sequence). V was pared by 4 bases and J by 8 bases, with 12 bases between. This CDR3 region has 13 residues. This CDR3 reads CATSIRRGHEQFF. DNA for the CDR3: TGTGCCACCAGCATCAGGCGGGGGCATGAGCAGTTCTTC.

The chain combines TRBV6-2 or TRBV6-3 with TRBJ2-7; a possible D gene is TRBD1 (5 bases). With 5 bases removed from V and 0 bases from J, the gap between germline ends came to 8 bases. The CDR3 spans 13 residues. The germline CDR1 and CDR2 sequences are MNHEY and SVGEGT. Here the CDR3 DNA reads TGTGCCAGCAGTAACAGGATCTCCTACGAGCAGTACGTC. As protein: CASSNRISYEQYV.

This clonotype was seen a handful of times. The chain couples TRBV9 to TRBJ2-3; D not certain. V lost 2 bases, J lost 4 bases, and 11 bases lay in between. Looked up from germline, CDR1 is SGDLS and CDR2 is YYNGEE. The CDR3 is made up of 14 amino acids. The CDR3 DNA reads TGTGCCAGCAGCGTTGTTAGTCGTTCAGATACGCAGTATTTT. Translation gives CASSVVSRSDTQYF.

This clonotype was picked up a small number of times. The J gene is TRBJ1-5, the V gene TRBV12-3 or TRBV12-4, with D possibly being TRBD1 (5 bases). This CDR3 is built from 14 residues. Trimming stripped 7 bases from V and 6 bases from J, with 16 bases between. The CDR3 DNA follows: TGTGCCAGCAACTTGGAGGGGCTTAGTCAGCCCCAGCATTTT. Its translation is CASNLEGLSQPQHF.